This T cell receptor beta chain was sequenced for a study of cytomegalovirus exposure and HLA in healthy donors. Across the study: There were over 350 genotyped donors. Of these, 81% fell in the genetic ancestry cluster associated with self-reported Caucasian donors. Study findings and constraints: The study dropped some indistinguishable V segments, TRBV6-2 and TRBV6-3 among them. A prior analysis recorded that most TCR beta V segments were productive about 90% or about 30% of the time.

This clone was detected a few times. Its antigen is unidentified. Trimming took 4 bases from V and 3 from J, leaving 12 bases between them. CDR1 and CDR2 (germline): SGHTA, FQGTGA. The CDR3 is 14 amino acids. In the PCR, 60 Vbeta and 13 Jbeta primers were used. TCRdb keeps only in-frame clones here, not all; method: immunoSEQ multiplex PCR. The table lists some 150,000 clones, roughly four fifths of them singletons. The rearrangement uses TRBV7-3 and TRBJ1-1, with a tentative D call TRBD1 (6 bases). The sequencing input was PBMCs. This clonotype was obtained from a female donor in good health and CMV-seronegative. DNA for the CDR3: TGTGCCAGCAGCTCCCCCCGGACAGACACTGAAGCTTTCTTT. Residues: CASSSPRTDTEAFF.